The TCR beta chain described here comes from a study of T cell clones after liver transplantation. Looking at the study overall: Apart from a few HCV-positive recipients, transplants were for non-autoimmune, non-viral reasons.

The protocol was immunoSEQ multiplex PCR, while the TCRdb copy is restricted to in-frame clones and leaves out a portion. Of roughly 97,000 clones listed, 82% were seen once; the top ten hold about 0.89%. The CDR3 consists of 15 residues. J gave up 6 bases and V 3 bases, and 8 bases lay outside the gene matches. Germline CDR1 and CDR2: LNHDA and SQIVND (reference sequence). Thawed unstimulated PBMCs were FACS-sorted by CD3, CD4 and CD8 into two populations. This clone was observed a single time. The sequences come from CD4+ T cells from blood, collected before liver transplant. The genes are TRBV19 and TRBJ1-5; TRBD1 aligns across 7 bases. The origin of this receptor is a human donor who received a liver transplant. The chain's CDR3 is CASSIGSTGSQPQHF. The CDR3, as DNA: TGTGCCAGTAGTATTGGGTCGACAGGGAGTCAGCCCCAGCATTTT. The complete variable domain, with remaining parts taken from reference TRBV19 and TRBJ1-5, reads DGGITQSPKYLFRKEGQNVTLSCEQNLNHDAMYWYRQDPGQGLRLIYYSQIVNDFQKGDIAEGYSVSREKKESFPLTVTSAQKNPTAFYLCASSIGSTGSQPQHFGDGTRLSIL.